The clone carrying this T cell receptor (beta chain) was detected ten times or more. The CDR3 spans 13 residues. The germline V and J ends were trimmed by 4 bases and 4 bases, with 12 bases remaining between them. The germline V gene has CDR1 GTSNPN and CDR2 SVGIG (reference sequence). This sample was taken from a study of T cells in Graves' hyperthyroidism and ophthalmopathy. RNA transcripts were the template for amplifying TCR beta CDR3 regions. First-round RT-PCR with HTBI primers amplified the TCR CDR3 region. TCRdb ran MiXCR on the multiplex PCR reads and lists one entry per CDR3 protein. The sample has 330,000 or so distinct CDR3 sequences, around 18% seen once.

The rearrangement links TRBV30 to TRBJ2-3; possible D gene TRBD1, 7 bases. The TCR was taken from a woman between 40 and 55 years old with Graves' ophthalmopathy. Sequenced sample: blood. CDR3 residues: CAWNGGGADTQYF. The CDR3 nucleotides are TGTGCCTGGAATGGAGGGGGCGCAGATACGCAGTATTTT. Combining the CDR3 with reference TRBV30 and TRBJ2-3 gives the whole variable domain SQTIHQWPATLVQPVGSPLSLECTVEGTSNPNLYWYRQAAGRGLQLLFYSVGIGQISSEVPQNLSASRPQDRQFILSSKKLLLSDSGFYLCAWNGGGADTQYFGPGTRLTVL.